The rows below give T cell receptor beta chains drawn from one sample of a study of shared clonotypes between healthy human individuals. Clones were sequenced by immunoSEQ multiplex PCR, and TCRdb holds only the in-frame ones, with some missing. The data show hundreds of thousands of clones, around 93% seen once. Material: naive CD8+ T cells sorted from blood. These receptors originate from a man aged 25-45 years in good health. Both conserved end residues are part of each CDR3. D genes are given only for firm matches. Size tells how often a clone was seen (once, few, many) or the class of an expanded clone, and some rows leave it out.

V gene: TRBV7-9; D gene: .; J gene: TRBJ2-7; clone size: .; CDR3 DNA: TGTGCCAGCAGCTTTTCGACTCAAACCTACGAGCAGTACTTC; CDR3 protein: CASSFSTQTYEQYF
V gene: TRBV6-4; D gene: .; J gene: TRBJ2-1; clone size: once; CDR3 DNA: TGTGCCAGCAGTGGCCGGGCGGGTAGTCTCAATGAGCAGTTCTTC; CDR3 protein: CASSGRAGSLNEQFF
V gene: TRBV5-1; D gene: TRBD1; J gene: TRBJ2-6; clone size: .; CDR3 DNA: TGCGCCAGCAGCTTGGAAGGACAGGGGGACCTTGGGGCCAACGTCCTGACTTTC; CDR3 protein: CASSLEGQGDLGANVLTF
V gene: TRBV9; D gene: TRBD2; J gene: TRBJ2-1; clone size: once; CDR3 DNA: TGTGCCAGCAGCGCCCCGGGACTAGCGGGCTATGAGCAGTTCTTC; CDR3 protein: CASSAPGLAGYEQFF
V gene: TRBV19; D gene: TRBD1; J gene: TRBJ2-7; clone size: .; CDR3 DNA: TGTGCCAGTAGTATAGGCAGGGGGTATGGCGAGCAGTACTTC; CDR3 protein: CASSIGRGYGEQYF
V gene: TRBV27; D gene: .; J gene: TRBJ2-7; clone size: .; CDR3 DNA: TGTGCCAGCAGTGCAAAGGGCAGGCCTCTGGACGAGCAGTACTTC; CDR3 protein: CASSAKGRPLDEQYF
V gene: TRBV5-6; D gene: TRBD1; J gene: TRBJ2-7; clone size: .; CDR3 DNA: TGTGCCAGCAGGAAAACCGGGACAGGGTCCTACGAGCAGTACTTC; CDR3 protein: CASRKTGTGSYEQYF
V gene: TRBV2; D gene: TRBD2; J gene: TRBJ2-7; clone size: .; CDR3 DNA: TGTGCCAGCAGTGATAACTGGCCGGGGGACCCTAGCGGCGAGCAGTACTTC; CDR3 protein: CASSDNWPGDPSGEQYF
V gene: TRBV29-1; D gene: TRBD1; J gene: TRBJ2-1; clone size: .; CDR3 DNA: TGCAGCGTGCATCCGGGACAGGGATTTGGTGAGCAGTTCTTC; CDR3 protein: CSVHPGQGFGEQFF
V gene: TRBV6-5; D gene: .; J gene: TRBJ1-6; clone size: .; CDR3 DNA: TGTGCCAGCAGTTACTCAAGCAGGGAAGTTGATTCACCCCTCCACTTT; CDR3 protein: CASSYSSREVDSPLHF
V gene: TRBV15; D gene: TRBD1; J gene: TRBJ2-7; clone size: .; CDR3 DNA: TGTGCCACCAGCAGATTGGGACAGGGCCGGTACGAGCAGTACTTC; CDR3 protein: CATSRLGQGRYEQYF
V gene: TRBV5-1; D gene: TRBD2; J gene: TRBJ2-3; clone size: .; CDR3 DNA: TGCGCCAGCAGCTTCCCCAGCCTATTAGCGGGAGATCTAACAGATACGCAGTATTTT; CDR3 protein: CASSFPSLLAGDLTDTQYF
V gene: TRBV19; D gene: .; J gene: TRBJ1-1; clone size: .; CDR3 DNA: TGTGCCAGTAGTACTGGATGGTGGGGAAGCAACACTGAAGCTTTCTTT; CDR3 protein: CASSTGWWGSNTEAFF
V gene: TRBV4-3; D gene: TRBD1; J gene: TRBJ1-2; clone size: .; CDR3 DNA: TGCGCCAGCAGCCAAGATAGGGGGCTTCACTATGGCTACACCTTC; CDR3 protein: CASSQDRGLHYGYTF
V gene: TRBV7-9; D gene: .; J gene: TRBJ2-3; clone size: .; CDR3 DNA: TGTGCCAGCAGCGCGGGTTTGAATACGCAGTATTTT; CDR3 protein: CASSAGLNTQYF
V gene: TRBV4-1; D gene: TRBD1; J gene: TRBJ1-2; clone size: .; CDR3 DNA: TGCGCCAGCAGCCAAGGCTCGGGACAGGGGATCCCCTATGGCTACACCTTC; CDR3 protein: CASSQGSGQGIPYGYTF
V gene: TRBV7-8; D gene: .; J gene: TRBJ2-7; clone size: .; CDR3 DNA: TGTGCCAGCCTTCAGGGAGGCCACGAGCAGTACTTC; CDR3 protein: CASLQGGHEQYF
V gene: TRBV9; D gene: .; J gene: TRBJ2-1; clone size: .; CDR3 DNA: TGTGCCAGCAGCGAAAAAAAAGCGACCTACAATGAGCAGTTCTTC; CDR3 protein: CASSEKKATYNEQFF
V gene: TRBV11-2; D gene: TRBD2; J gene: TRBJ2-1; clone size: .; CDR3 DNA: TGTGCCAGCAGCTTAGATGGGCTAGCGGGAGGGCTGAGCTCCTACAATGAGCAGTTCTTC; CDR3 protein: CASSLDGLAGGLSSYNEQFF
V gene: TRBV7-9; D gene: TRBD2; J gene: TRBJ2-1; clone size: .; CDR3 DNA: TGTGCCAGCAGCTTACGCGGGGGGAGCTCCTACAATGAGCAGTTCTTC; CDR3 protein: CASSLRGGSSYNEQFF
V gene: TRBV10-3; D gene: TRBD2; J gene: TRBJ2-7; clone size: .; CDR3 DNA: TGTGCCATCAGTGAAACGGGAGGTGGTGCCTACGAGCAGTACTTC; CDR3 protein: CAISETGGGAYEQYF
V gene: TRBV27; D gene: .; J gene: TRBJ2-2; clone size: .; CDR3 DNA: TGTGCCAGCAGTTTATACGGGGCGGACTATAGGGAGCTGTTTTTT; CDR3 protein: CASSLYGADYRELFF